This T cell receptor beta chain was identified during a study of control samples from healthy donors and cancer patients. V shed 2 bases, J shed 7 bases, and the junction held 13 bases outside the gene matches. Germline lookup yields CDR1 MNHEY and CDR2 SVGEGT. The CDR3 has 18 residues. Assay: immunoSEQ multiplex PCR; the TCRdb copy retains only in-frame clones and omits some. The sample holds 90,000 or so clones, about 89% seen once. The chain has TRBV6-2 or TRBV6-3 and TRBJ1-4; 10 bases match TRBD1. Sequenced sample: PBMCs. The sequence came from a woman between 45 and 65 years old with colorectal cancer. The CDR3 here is CASSYPRDRGTLSEKLFF. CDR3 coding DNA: TGTGCCAGCAGTTACCCGCGGGACAGGGGAACTCTGAGTGAAAAACTGTTTTTT.